This section outlines one TCR beta chain sequence together with its context. The target antigen is unknown. At one of its ends the junction is not consistent with the germline gene, which may arise from a read error. This PCR relied on a set of 60 Vbeta primers and 13 Jbeta primers. Produced via immunoSEQ multiplex PCR; TCRdb's table is partial and in-frame only. The sample gives some 130,000 clones, about 71% of which show up once; 2.1% is in the top ten. Germline lookup yields CDR1 SSHAT and CDR2 FNYEAQ (reference sequence). The CDR3 totals 13 residues. These data come from a study of cytomegalovirus exposure and HLA in healthy donors. On the study more broadly: Samples from HLA-typed donors yielded around 85 million unique TCRs in an early data release. Study results and caveats: Despite most TCR sequences being rare, some public TCRs occurred in many donors.

This receptor was taken from a woman aged 60-70 years in good health and CMV-seropositive. Sequenced material: PBMCs. The chain links TRBV7-7 to TRBJ2-2; TRBD1 agrees at 8 bases. The CDR3: CASSKDRAGELFF. The CDR3 DNA is TGTGCTAGCAGCAAGGACAGGGCCGGGGAGCTGTTTTTT.